This TCR beta chain was obtained from a study of shared clonotypes between healthy human individuals (dated by TCRdb to 2018 to 2020). At the level of the whole study: A couple of women and a few men aged 18 to 49 years were included in the cohort. To estimate repertoire size and how much clonotype sharing occurs between individuals, the study deeply sequenced the blood TCR repertoires of about 5 healthy adults. To increase sequencing depth and limit assay-specific biases, different laboratories used diverse techniques to prepare libraries and sequence TCR repertoires. For each donor, three plates each were used for CD4 naive and CD4 memory, two plates were used for CD8 naive, and one plate was used for CD8 memory. Each donor's leukapheresis produced roughly between about 0.9 and 9.5 billion PBMCs. The research as a whole found: Naive subsets generally had larger estimated clonotype richness than memory subsets did. Pairwise subsampling indicated that sequencing depth was expected to affect the degree of clonotype sharing among donors. Across four donors, approximately 4.9% of naive CD4, roughly 3.4% of naive CD8, under 2.5% of memory CD4, and 0.4% to 0.45% of memory CD8 clonotypes were shared. Because the study included only a small number of donors, the genetic and exposure-history diversity represented was limited. Compared with non-shared clonotypes, clonotypes shared by all four sorted-subset donors had higher generation probabilities. Incomplete sequencing was indicated by rarefaction of sorted-subset datasets, despite the large sequencing depth. Sampling was limited to blood, and TCR repertoires in tissue likely differ from TCR repertoires in blood.

Donors were healthy HIV-negative adults with no recently reported acute infections or vaccinations. Every donor was a Caucasian adult living in Nashville, Tennessee, USA. CD4+ T cells were enriched by magnetic negative selection, after which naive cells were positively selected on CD45RA and the negative fraction was taken as the memory subset. Blood was collected by leukapheresis, and PBMCs were isolated by Ficoll-Histopaque density gradient centrifugation and then cryopreserved in liquid nitrogen vapor phase. Purity and quantity of every magnetically sorted T cell population were checked by analytical flow cytometry. Genomic DNA was isolated from each sorted fraction and quantified by UV absorbance on a Nanodrop 2000c. TCR CDR3 regions were amplified from genomic DNA by multiplex PCR using the deep immunoSEQ assay. For each cell subset, the extracted genomic DNA was distributed evenly across all wells of several immunoSEQ 96-well plates, and each plate served as one replicate. For sorted subsets, each replicate PCR was loaded with about 200 ng genomic DNA, equivalent to 25,000 to 35,000 T cell genomes. Purified libraries were measured with a Qubit 3.0 fluorometer, size-checked on a Bioanalyzer 2100, and measured again with the KAPA Library Quantification kit. Every immunoSEQ 96-well plate was sequenced on a separate single-read 150-cycle Illumina NextSeq 550 flow cell. The authors processed their data as follows. Because the immunoSEQ output held only junctional sequences and lacked quality scores, the filtering could not match the filtering applied to full-length reads. To assign V/J genes and CDR3, sequences were annotated using PyIR, a Python wrapper for IgBLAST v1.9, with IMGT germline references. Any read was removed if the V/J assignment was weak (E-value above 1e-6), the CDR3 was missing, or the read contained stop codons, out-of-frame junctions, or ambiguous translated residues. V3J clonotypes were defined by identical inferred V gene, J gene, and CDR3 amino acid sequence. To compute the percentage overlap between repertoires, the number of shared unique clonotypes was divided by the size of the smaller repertoire. Three approaches were used to assess repertoire richness: RTK rarefaction, the Chao1 estimator, and Recon v2.1 estimates of unobserved clonotypes. Generation probabilities for all TCRbeta clonotypes obtained by the gDNA method from a handful of donors were computed using OLGA. TCRdb limited this immuneACCESS table to in-frame rearrangements with V and J called. A share of clones is missing; checked studies link under half to unresolved V genes, and the rest is unexplained. V, J and clone size are taken as reported in that table, and D and trimming were inferred from the DNA itself. The sample table lists over a million clones, 96% of them with a count of one. Approximately 1.1% of the sample belongs to the ten largest clones.

This clone was recorded once. This receptor's antigen is unknown. Base qualities are not at hand, and no much larger clone is one base apart. Other nucleotide sequences in the sample specify the same CDR3. The material sequenced was naive CD4+ T cells sorted from blood. The sample's cell subset or site, from its label and the paper: CD45RA+ positively selected. This TCR came from a man between 25 and 39 years old in good health.

The sequenced DNA: TGCGCCAGCAGCCGGCCGGGACAGGGGGCTGAGCAGTACTTC. It encodes CASSRPGQGAEQYF. The chain is assembled from TRBV5-1 and TRBJ2-7; TRBD1 aligns with 12 central bases. V is cut back by 4 bases and J by 7 bases, with 6 bases in the junction unmatched. CDR1 is given as SGHRS and CDR2 as YFSETQ, both from the germline V gene. From its cysteine to its phenylalanine, the CDR3 spans 14 amino acids. Only the CDR3 DNA is retained, 42 bases long and in frame from the first base.